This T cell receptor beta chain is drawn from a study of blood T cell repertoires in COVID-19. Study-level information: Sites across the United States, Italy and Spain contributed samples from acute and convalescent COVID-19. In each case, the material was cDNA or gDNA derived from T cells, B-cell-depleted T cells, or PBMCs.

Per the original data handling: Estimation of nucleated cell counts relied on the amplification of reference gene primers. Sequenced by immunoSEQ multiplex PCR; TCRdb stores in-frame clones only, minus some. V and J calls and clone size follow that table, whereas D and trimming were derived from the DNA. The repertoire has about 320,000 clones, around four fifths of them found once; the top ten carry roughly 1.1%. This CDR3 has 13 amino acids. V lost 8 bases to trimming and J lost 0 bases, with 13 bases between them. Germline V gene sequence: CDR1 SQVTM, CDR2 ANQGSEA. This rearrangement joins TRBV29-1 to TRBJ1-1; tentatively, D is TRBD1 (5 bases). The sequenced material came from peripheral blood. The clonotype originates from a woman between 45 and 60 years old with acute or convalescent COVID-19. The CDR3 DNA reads TGCAGCACGACCCAGGGCCTGAACACTGAAGCTTTCTTT. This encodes CSTTQGLNTEAFF.